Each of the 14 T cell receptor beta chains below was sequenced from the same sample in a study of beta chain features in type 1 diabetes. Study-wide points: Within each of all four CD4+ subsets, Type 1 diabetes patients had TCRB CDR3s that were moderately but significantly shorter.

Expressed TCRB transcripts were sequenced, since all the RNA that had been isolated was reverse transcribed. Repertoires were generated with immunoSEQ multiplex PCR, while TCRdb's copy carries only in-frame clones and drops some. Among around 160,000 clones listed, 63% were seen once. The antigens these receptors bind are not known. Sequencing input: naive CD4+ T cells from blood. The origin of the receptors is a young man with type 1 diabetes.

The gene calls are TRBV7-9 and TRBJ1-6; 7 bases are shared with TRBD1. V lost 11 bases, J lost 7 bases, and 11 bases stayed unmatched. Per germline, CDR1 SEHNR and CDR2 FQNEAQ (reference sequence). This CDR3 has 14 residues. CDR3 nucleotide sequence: TGTGCCTCCGATCCCGGGACAGAAAATTCACCCCTCCACTTT. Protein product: CASDPGTENSPLHF.

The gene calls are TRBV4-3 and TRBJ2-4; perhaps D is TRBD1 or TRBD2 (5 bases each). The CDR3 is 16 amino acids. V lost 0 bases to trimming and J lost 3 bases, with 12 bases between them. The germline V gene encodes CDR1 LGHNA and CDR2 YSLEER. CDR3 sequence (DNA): TGCGCCAGCAGCCAAGACGTCAGGGACGGCAAAAACATTCAGTACTTC. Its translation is CASSQDVRDGKNIQYF.

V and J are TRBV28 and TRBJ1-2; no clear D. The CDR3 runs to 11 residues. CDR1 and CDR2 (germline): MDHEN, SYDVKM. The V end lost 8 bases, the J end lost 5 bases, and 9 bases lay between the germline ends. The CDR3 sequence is CASGDIYGYTF. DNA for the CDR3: TGTGCCAGCGGGGATATATATGGCTACACCTTC.

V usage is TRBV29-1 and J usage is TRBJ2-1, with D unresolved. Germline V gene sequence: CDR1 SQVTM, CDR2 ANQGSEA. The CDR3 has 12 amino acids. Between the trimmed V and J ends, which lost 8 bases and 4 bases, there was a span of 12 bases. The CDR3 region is CSSPSTYNEQFF. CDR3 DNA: TGCAGCTCCCCCAGCACATACAATGAGCAGTTCTTC.

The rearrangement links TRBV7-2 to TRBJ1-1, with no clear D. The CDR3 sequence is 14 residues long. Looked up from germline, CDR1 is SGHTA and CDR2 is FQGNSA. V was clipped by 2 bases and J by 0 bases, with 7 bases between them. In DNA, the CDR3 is TGTGCCAGCAGCTTATCCAATTTGAACACTGAAGCTTTCTTT. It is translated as CASSLSNLNTEAFF.

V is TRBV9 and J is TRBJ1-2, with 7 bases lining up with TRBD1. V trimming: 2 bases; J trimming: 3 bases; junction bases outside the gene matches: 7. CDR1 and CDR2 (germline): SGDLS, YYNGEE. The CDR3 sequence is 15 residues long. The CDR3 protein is CASSVDGQAHYGYTF. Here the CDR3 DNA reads TGTGCCAGCAGCGTTGATGGACAGGCGCACTATGGCTACACCTTC.

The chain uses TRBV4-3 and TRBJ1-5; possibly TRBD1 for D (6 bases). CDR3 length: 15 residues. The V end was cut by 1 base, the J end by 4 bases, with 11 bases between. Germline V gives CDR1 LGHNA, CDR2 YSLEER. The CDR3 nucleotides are TGCGCCAGCAGCCAAGGACAGGCAACTAATCAGCCCCAGCATTTT. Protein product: CASSQGQATNQPQHF.

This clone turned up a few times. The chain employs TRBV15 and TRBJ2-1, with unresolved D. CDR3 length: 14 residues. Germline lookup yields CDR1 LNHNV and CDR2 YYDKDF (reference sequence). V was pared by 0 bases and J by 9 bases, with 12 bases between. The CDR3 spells CATSRDRFLREQFF. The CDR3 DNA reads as TGTGCCACCAGCAGAGATCGATTCCTCCGTGAGCAGTTCTTC.

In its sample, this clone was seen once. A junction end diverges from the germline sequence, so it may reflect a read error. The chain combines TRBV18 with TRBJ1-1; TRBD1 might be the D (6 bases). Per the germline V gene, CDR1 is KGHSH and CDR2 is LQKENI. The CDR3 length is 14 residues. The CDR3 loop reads CASSPQGGHTEAFF. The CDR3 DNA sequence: TGTGCCAGCTCCCCACAGGGTGGGCACACTGAAGCTTTCTTT.

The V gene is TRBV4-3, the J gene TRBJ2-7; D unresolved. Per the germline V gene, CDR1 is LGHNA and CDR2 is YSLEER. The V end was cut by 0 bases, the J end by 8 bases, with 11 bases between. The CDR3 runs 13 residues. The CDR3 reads CASSQDGVGQQYF. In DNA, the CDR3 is TGCGCCAGCAGCCAAGATGGGGTCGGGCAGCAGTACTTC.

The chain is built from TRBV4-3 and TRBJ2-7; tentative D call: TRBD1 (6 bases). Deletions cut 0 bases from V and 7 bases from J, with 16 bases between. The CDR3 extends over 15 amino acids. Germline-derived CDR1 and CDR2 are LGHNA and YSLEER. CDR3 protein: CASSQDGAGVGEQYF. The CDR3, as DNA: TGCGCCAGCAGCCAAGATGGCGCAGGGGTAGGAGAGCAGTACTTC.

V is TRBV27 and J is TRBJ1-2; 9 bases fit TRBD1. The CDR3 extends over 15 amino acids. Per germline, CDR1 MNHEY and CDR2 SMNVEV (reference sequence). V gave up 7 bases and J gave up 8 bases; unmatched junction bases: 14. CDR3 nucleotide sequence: TGTGCCAGCACCTCTGGGTGGGGACAGGGATCCGGCTACACCTTC. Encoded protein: CASTSGWGQGSGYTF.

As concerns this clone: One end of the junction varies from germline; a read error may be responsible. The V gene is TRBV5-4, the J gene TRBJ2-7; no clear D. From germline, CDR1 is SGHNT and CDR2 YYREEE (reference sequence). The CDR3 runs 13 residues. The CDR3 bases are TGTGCCAGCAGCTTGGATCCCTCCGACGAGCAGTACTTC. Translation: CASSLDPSDEQYF.

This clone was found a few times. This chain's CDR3 is CAWSVGPFDLGNTIYF. The CDR3 DNA reads as TGTGCCTGGAGTGTAGGCCCATTCGACCTTGGGAACACCATATATTTT. The gene calls are TRBV30 and TRBJ1-3, with unresolved D. CDR1 and CDR2 from the germline V gene are GTSNPN and SVGIG (reference sequence). V gave up 0 bases and J gave up 7 bases, with 19 bases separating them. The CDR3 is made up of 16 amino acids.